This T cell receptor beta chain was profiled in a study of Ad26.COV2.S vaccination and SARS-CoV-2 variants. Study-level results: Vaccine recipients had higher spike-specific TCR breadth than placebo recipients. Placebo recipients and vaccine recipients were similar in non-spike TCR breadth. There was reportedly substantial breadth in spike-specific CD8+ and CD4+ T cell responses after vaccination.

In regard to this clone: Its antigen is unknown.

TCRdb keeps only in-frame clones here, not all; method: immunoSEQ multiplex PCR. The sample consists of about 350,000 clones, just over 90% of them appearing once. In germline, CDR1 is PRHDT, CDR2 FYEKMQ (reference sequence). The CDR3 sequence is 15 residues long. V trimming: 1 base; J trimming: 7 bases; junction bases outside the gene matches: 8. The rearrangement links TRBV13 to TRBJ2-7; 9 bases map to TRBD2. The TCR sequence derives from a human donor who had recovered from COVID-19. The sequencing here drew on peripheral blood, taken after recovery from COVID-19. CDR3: CASSLDGSGGREQYF. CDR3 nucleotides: TGTGCCAGCAGCTTAGATGGTAGCGGGGGCAGGGAGCAGTACTTC. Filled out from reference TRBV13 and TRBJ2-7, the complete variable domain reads AAGVIQSPRHLIKEKRETATLKCYPIPRHDTVYWYQQGPGQDPQFLISFYEKMQSDKGSIPDRFSAQQFSDYHSELNMSSLELGDSALYFCASSLDGSGGREQYFGPGTRLTVT.